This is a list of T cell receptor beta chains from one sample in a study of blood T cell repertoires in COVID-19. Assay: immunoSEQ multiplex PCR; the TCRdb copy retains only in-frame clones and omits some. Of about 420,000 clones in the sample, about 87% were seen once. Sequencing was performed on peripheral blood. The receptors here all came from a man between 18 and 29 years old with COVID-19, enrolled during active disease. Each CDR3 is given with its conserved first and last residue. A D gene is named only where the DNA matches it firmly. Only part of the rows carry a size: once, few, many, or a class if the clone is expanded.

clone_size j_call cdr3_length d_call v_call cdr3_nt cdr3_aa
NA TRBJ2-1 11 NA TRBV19 TGTGCCAGTAGTGCGCCAGGGTTTCAGTTCTTC CASSAPGFQFF
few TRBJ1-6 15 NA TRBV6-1 TGTGCCAGCAGTGAACTACCCGGGTCTCACTCACCCCTCCACTTT CASSELPGSHSPLHF
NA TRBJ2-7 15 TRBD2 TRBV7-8 TGTGCCAGCAGCCTCCAGTTAGCGGGAGGCTACGAGCAGTACTTC CASSLQLAGGYEQYF
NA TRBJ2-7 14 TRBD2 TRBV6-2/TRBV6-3 TGTGCCAGCAGTCCCTCGGGACTAGCCTACGAGCAGTACTTC CASSPSGLAYEQYF
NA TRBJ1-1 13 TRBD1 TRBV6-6 TGTGCCAGCAGGGGACAGATGAACACTGAAGCTTTCTTT CASRGQMNTEAFF
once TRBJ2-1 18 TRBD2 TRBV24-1 TGTGCCACCAGTGATACCACTAGCGGGGGGGCAGGTTACAATGAGCAGTTCTTC CATSDTTSGGAGYNEQFF
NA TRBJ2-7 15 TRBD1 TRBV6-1 TGTGCCAGCAGTGAATACAGGGGCGCTTACTACGAGCAGTACTTC CASSEYRGAYYEQYF
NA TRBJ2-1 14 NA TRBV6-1 TGTGCCAGCAGTGACAACAGTGAATACAATGAGCAGTTCTTC CASSDNSEYNEQFF
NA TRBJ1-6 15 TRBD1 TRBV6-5 TGTGCCTCTACTGGGGAGGACAGGTTAAATTCACCCCTCCACTTT CASTGEDRLNSPLHF
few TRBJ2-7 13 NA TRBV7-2 TGTGCCAGCAGCTTAGGGGCCGGTTACGAGCAGTACTTC CASSLGAGYEQYF
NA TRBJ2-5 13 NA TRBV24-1 TGTGCCACCAGTGATCCAGACCAGCGGGCCCAGTACTTC CATSDPDQRAQYF
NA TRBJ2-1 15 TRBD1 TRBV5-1 TGCGCCAGCAGTACGGGACAGGGGGGTCACAATGAGCAGTTCTTC CASSTGQGGHNEQFF
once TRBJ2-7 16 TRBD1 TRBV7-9 TGTGCCAGCAGCTTAAGACAGGGTCCCTTTCCTGACGAGCAGTACTTC CASSLRQGPFPDEQYF
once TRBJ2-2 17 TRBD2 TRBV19 TGTGCCAGTAGTCTGGGACTAGCGGGGGTCGGGGCCGGGGAGCTGTTTTTT CASSLGLAGVGAGELFF
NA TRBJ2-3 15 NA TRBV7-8 TGTGCCAGCAGCTCGGGACTGACGGTTACAGATACGCAGTATTTT CASSSGLTVTDTQYF
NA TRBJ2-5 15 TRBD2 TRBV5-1 TGCGCCAGCAGCCTACTAGCGGGAGTACAAGAGACCCAGTACTTC CASSLLAGVQETQYF
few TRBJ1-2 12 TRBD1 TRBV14 TGTGCCAGCAGCTTAGGGGGCTCTGGCTACACCTTC CASSLGGSGYTF
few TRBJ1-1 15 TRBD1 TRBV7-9 TGTGCCAGCAGCCCCTGGGACAGAATGAACACTGAAGCTTTCTTT CASSPWDRMNTEAFF
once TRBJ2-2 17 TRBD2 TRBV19 TGTGCCAGTAGTATTGGCCCCGTCGGGGGGGATGCCGGGGAGCTGTTTTTT CASSIGPVGGDAGELFF
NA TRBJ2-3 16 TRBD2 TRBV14 TGTGCCAGCAGCCTGGGAGGACTAGCTGATTCAGATACGCAGTATTTT CASSLGGLADSDTQYF